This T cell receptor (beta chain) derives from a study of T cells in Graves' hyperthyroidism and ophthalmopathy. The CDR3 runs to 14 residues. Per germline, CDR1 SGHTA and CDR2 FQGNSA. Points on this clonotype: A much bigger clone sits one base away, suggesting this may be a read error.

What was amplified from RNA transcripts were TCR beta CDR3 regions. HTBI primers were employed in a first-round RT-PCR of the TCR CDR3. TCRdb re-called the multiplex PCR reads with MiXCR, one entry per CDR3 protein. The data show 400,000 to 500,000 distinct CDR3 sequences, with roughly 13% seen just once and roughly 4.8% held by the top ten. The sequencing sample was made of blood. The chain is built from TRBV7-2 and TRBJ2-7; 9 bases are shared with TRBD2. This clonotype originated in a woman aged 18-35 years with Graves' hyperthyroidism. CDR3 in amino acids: CAGSFSGRRNEQYF. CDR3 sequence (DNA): TGTGCCGGCAGCTTTAGCGGGAGAAGGAACGAGCAGTACTTC.